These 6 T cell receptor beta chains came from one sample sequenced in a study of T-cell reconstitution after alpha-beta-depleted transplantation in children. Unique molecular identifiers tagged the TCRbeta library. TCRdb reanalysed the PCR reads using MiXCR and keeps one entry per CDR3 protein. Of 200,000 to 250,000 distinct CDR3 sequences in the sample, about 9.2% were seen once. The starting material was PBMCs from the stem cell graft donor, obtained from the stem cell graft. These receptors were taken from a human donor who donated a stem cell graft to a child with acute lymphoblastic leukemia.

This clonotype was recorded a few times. In nucleotides, the CDR3 is TGCGCCAGCAGCTTATCTACGGTCTCTGATGGGGAGCAGTTCTTC. This translates into CASSLSTVSDGEQFF. The J gene is TRBJ2-1, the V gene TRBV5-1; no reliable D call. This CDR3 comprises 15 residues. Trimming removed 2 bases at V and 10 bases at J, with 19 bases between. CDR1 is SGHRS and CDR2 is YFSETQ in the germline V gene.

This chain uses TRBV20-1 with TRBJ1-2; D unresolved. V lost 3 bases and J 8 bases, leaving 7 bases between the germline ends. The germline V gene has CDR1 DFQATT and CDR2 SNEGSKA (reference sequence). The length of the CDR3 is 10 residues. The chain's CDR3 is CSASLRGYTF. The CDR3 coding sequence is TGCAGTGCTAGTTTAAGAGGCTACACCTTC.

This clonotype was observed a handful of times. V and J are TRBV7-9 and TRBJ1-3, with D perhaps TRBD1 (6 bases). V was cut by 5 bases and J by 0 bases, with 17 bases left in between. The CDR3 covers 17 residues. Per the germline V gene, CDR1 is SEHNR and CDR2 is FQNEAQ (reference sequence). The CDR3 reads CASSATSDRNSGNTIYF. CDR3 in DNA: TGTGCCAGCAGCGCTACCAGCGACAGGAACTCTGGAAACACCATATATTTT.

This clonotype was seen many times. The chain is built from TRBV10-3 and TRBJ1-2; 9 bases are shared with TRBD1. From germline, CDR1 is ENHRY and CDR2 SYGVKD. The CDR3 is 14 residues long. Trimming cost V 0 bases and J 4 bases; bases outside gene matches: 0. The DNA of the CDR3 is TGTGCCATCAGTGAGTCGACAGGGGGCTATGGCTACACCTTC. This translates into CAISESTGGYGYTF.

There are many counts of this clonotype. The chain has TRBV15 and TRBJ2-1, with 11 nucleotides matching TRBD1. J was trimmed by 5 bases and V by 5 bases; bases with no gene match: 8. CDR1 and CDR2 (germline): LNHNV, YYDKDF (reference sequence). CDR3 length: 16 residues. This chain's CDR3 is CATSWTGGNFNNEQFF. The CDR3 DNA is TGTGCCACCAGCTGGACAGGGGGCAATTTTAACAATGAGCAGTTCTTC.

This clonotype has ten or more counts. The chain's CDR3 is CASTSGSFYNEQFF. The DNA of the CDR3 is TGCGCCAGCACTAGCGGAAGCTTCTACAATGAGCAGTTCTTC. The V call is TRBV5-1, the J call TRBJ2-1; 7 nucleotides agree with TRBD2. CDR3 length: 14 amino acids. CDR1 SGHRS and CDR2 YFSETQ come from the germline V gene. V was pared by 6 bases and J by 3 bases, with 6 bases of the junction left unmatched.